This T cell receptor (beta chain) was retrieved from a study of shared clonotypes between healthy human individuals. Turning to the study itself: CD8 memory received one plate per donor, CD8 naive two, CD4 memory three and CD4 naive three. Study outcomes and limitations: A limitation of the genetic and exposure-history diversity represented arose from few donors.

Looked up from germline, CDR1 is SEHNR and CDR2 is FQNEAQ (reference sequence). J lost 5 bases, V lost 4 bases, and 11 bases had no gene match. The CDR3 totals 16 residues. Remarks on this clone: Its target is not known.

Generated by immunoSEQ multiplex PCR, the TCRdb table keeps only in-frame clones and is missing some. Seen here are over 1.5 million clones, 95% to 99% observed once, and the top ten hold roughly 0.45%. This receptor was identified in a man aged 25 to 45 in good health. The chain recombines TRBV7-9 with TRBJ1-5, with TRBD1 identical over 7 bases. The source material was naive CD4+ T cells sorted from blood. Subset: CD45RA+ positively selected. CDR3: CASSSPDRAGYQPQHF. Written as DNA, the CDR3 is TGTGCCAGCAGCTCCCCAGACAGGGCGGGGTATCAGCCCCAGCATTTT. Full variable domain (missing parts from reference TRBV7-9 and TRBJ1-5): DTGVSQNPRHKITKRGQNVTFRCDPISEHNRLYWYRQTLGQGPEFLTYFQNEAQLEKSRLLSDRFSAERPKGSFSTLEIQRTEQGDSAMYLCASSSPDRAGYQPQHFGDGTRLSIL.